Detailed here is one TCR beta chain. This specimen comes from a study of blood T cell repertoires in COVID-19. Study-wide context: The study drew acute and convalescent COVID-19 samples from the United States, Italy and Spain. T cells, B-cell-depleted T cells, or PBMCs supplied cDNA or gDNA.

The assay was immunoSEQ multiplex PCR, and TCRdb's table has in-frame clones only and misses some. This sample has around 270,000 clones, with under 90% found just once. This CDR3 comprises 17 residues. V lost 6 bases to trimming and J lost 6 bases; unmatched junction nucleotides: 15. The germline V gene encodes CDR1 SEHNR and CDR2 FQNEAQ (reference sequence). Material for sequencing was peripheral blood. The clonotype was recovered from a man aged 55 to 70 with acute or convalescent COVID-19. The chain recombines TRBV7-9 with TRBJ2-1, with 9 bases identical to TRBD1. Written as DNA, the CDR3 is TGTGCCAGCAGTCCTCCTACCGGGGACAGGGCCCTCAATGAGCAGTTCTTC. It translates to CASSPPTGDRALNEQFF. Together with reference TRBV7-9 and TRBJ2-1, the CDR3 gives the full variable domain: DTGVSQNPRHKITKRGQNVTFRCDPISEHNRLYWYRQTLGQGPEFLTYFQNEAQLEKSRLLSDRFSAERPKGSFSTLEIQRTEQGDSAMYLCASSPPTGDRALNEQFFGPGTRLTVL.